Included here is one T cell receptor beta chain sequence, with context. Antigen: not known. This entry belongs to a study of cytomegalovirus exposure and HLA in healthy donors. The junction had 1 base not matched to a gene; V was cut back by 0 bases and J by 4 bases. Germline V gene lookup returns CDR1 SGDLS and CDR2 YYNGEE. CDR3 length: 15 amino acids. Findings and limits, study-wide: Associated with HLA alleles at 0.05 false discovery rate in a later analysis were 16,951 TCR beta sequences. Some V segments, TRBV6-2 and TRBV6-3 among them, were indistinguishable and were therefore excluded.

The primer mix had 60 Vbeta and 13 Jbeta primers. Original analysis: In a later analysis, about 11 million of 60 million to 80 million unique beta chains occurred in at least two donors. The assay was immunoSEQ multiplex PCR, and TCRdb's table has in-frame clones only and misses some. That table supplies the V and J calls and clone size; D and trimming were determined from the DNA. The sample shows some 120,000 clones, 70% to 85% of them seen only once. The sample was PBMCs. The chain couples TRBV9 to TRBJ2-2; 9 bases align to TRBD1. This receptor was taken from a young man in good health and CMV-seropositive. CDR3 sequence reads: CASSVDRGRTGELFF. The CDR3 DNA is TGTGCCAGCAGCGTAGACAGGGGGCGCACCGGGGAGCTGTTTTTT.